The clone carrying this T cell receptor beta chain was seen a single time. Its specificity is not known. Germline and junction disagree at one end, which may indicate a read error. The germline V gene encodes CDR1 SQVTM and CDR2 ANQGSEA. This CDR3 contains 13 residues. Unique-molecular-identifier-tagged TCR beta cDNA libraries were used. TCRdb passed the PCR reads through MiXCR, listing each CDR3 protein once. The data contain roughly 670,000 distinct CDR3 sequences, more than 50% of them singletons. This record comes from a study of post-analysis software for immune sequencing data. Study-wide findings and caveats: Roughly 5 TRBV segments were significantly more frequent in patients than in controls. TRBV5-6, TRBV5-1 and TRBV20-1 were among these segments.

The V and J genes are TRBV29-1 and TRBJ2-7, with TRBD1 matching 11 bases. The sample comprised blood. The sequence was obtained from a girl aged 2-10 years with multiple sclerosis. For the CDR3, the DNA is TGTAGCGTTGAAGAGGACAGGGGGCGCGAGCAGTACTTC. As protein: CSVEEDRGREQYF.